The 31 T cell receptor beta chains reported below all come from one sample, sequenced in a study of early stage breast cancer tumors (dated by TCRdb to between 2016 and 2019). Receptors were amplified or captured by the immunoSEQ multiplex PCR assay. Drawn from immuneACCESS, this table holds only the in-frame rearrangements with V and J called that TCRdb kept. Clones are partly lost; checked studies trace under half to an unresolved V gene and leave the rest unexplained. In all, the sample holds over 6,500 clones, and 62% of those were seen once. The top ten clonotypes cover 5.5% to 8% of the sample. Source material: breast tumor tissue. The source of these receptors is a person aged 65-85 years with breast cancer.

This clone was seen a handful of times. This sequence joins TRBV27 and TRBJ1-6; 9 bases are a match to TRBD1. Trimming at V came to 3 bases and at J to 2 bases, leaving 5 bases not matched to a gene. CDR1 and CDR2 (germline): MNHEY, SMNVEV (reference sequence). The CDR3 is 17 residues long. DNA of the CDR3: TGTGCCAGCAGTTTCTCAACAGGGGGCGCCTATAATTCACCCCTCCACTTT. It translates to CASSFSTGGAYNSPLHF.

This clone is medium-sized. The chain joins TRBV15 to TRBJ2-2; D possibly corresponds to TRBD1 (6 bases). V was cut by 8 bases and J by 8 bases, with 21 bases left in between. The CDR3 extends over 15 amino acids. The germline V gene encodes CDR1 LNHNV and CDR2 YYDKDF (reference sequence). This chain's CDR3 is CATATLQGLVGELFF. The DNA for the CDR3 is TGTGCCACCGCCACCTTACAGGGTCTTGTTGGGGAGCTGTTTTTT.

This chain joins TRBV7-9 and TRBJ1-1; D not certain. The length of the CDR3 is 13 residues. V dropped 1 base and J dropped 1 base, with 4 bases sitting between them. Germline loops: CDR1 SEHNR, CDR2 FQNEAQ (reference sequence). CDR3 sequence: CASSLGANTEAFF. The DNA of the CDR3 is TGTGCCAGCAGCTTAGGGGCGAACACTGAAGCTTTCTTT.

The chain couples TRBV5-1 to TRBJ2-2; perhaps TRBD1 as D (5 bases). Germline V lookup: CDR1 SGHRS, CDR2 YFSETQ. The CDR3 length is 15 residues. V lost 2 bases to trimming and J lost 6 bases, with 14 bases between them. The CDR3 loop is CASSFGVQGSGELFF. The CDR3 DNA is TGCGCCAGCAGCTTTGGAGTTCAGGGTTCCGGGGAGCTGTTTTTT.

This clone appeared a few times. CDR3 coding DNA: TGTGCCAGCAGCTTAGCTTCGTCGGGTCCCATAGTTGTCCACGAGCAGTACTTC. It yields the protein CASSLASSGPIVVHEQYF. The chain has TRBV7-2 and TRBJ2-7; D remains unclear. Germline assignment: CDR1 SGHTA and CDR2 FQGNSA. The V end lost 0 bases, the J end lost 5 bases, and 23 bases lay between the germline ends. The CDR3 length is 18 residues. The full variable domain, with the rest looked up from reference TRBV7-2 and TRBJ2-7, is GAGVSQSPSNKVTEKGKDVELRCDPISGHTALYWYRQSLGQGLEFLIYFQGNSAPDKSGLPSDRFSAERTGGSVSTLTIQRTQQEDSAVYLCASSLASSGPIVVHEQYFGPGTRLTVT.

In this sample, this clone turned up a few times. The gene calls are TRBV7-9 and TRBJ1-5; no firm D call. V shed 1 base and J shed 2 bases, with 6 bases lying between them. This CDR3 comprises 14 residues. The germline V gene encodes CDR1 SEHNR and CDR2 FQNEAQ (reference sequence). The CDR3 DNA reads as TGTGCCAGCAGCTTAGAGCAGGGCAATCAGCCCCAGCATTTT. Protein product: CASSLEQGNQPQHF.

The chain joins TRBV27 to TRBJ1-2, with TRBD1 matching over 7 bases. V lost 1 base, J lost 9 bases, and 14 bases stayed unmatched. The germline gives CDR1 MNHEY, CDR2 SMNVEV (reference sequence). The CDR3 is 16 residues long. This CDR3 is CASSLLGQANRFSYTF. CDR3 sequence (DNA): TGTGCCAGCAGTTTATTAGGACAGGCAAACCGCTTTAGCTACACCTTC.

The gene calls are TRBV7-9 and TRBJ2-3; 8 nucleotides line up with TRBD2. Germline V gives CDR1 SEHNR, CDR2 FQNEAQ (reference sequence). V gave up 3 bases and J gave up 2 bases; unmatched junction bases: 4. The CDR3 runs 15 residues. This CDR3 reads CASSLRGAVTDTQYF. In DNA form, the CDR3 reads TGTGCCAGCAGCTTGCGGGGGGCCGTCACAGATACGCAGTATTTT.

For the CDR3, the DNA is TGTGCCAGCACAAGACAGGGGGCGAGTTTCGAGCAGTACTTC. Amino acids: CASTRQGASFEQYF. The rearrangement joins TRBV6-1 to TRBJ2-7; 10 bases are shared with TRBD1. This CDR3 has 14 amino acids. V lost 7 bases to trimming and J lost 6 bases; unmatched junction nucleotides: 9. CDR1 is MNHNS and CDR2 is SASEGT in the germline V gene.

This clone was seen only a few times. The chain carries TRBV19 and TRBJ1-2; D gene uncertain. In germline, CDR1 is LNHDA, CDR2 SQIVND (reference sequence). CDR3 length equals 14 residues. Trimming took 3 bases from V and 8 from J, leaving 16 bases between them. CDR3 amino acids: CASSIGPIKRGYTF. The CDR3 DNA sequence: TGTGCCAGTAGTATTGGACCGATCAAGCGGGGCTACACCTTC.

The chain uses TRBV6-5 and TRBJ2-3, with 7 nucleotides matching TRBD2. Germline CDR1 and CDR2: MNHEY and SVGAGI. The J segment lost 2 bases and the V segment lost 3 bases, leaving 8 bases of the junction unmatched. The CDR3 extends over 16 amino acids. The CDR3 bases are TGTGCCAGCAGTTATTCTCCAGCGGGGCTCACAGATACGCAGTATTTT. Protein sequence: CASSYSPAGLTDTQYF.

The chain has TRBV2 and TRBJ2-7; TRBD1 is a possible D gene (6 bases). The CDR3 contains 16 residues. The V gene lost 6 bases and the J gene lost 6 bases, with 24 bases spanning the gap. In germline, CDR1 is SNHLY, CDR2 FYNNEI. The CDR3 here is CASSDRGRGVYVEQYF. The DNA of the CDR3 is TGTGCCAGCAGCGACCGGGGCAGGGGAGTATACGTCGAGCAGTACTTC. The whole variable domain, remainder taken from reference TRBV2 and TRBJ2-7, is EPEVTQTPSHQVTQMGQEVILRCVPISNHLYFYWYRQILGQKVEFLVSFYNNEISEKSEIFDDQFSVERPDGSNFTLKIRSTKLEDSAMYFCASSDRGRGVYVEQYFGPGTRLTVT.

This chain uses TRBV19 with TRBJ2-3, with 10 bases fitting TRBD2. J was trimmed by 5 bases and V by 7 bases; bases with no gene match: 6. The CDR3 sequence is 14 residues long. Germline V gene data show CDR1 as LNHDA and CDR2 as SQIVND (reference sequence). This CDR3 reads CASIDPSGGDTQYF. The CDR3 DNA reads as TGTGCCAGTATTGATCCTAGCGGGGGAGATACGCAGTATTTT.

This clone was seen once. The J gene is TRBJ1-4, the V gene TRBV5-4; TRBD1 agrees at 9 bases. The CDR3 has 13 amino acids. Germline-derived CDR1 and CDR2 are SGHNT and YYREEE (reference sequence). Trimming cost V 3 bases and J 6 bases; bases outside gene matches: 0. The DNA of the CDR3 is TGTGCCAGCAGCTGGACAGGGGATGAAAAACTGTTTTTT. Translation: CASSWTGDEKLFF.

The CDR3 nucleotides read TGTGCCACTTGGGCCCGGGACAGAAGAAACACTGAAGCTTTCTTT. It translates to CATWARDRRNTEAFF. The chain uses TRBV10-3 and TRBJ1-1; 7 bases map to TRBD1. Per the germline V gene, CDR1 is ENHRY and CDR2 is SYGVKD. The CDR3 runs to 15 residues. V shed 10 bases and J 2 bases; nucleotides not matched to a gene: 13.

This chain connects TRBV28 to TRBJ1-1; maybe TRBD1 (5 bases). The CDR3 loop spans 15 amino acids. Germline loops: CDR1 MDHEN, CDR2 SYDVKM. Trimming pared 4 bases from V and 0 bases from J, leaving 12 bases between. The CDR3 region is CASSWGGSLNTEAFF. The CDR3 DNA reads TGTGCCAGCAGTTGGGGGGGGTCTCTGAACACTGAAGCTTTCTTT. The entire variable domain, with the rest obtained from reference TRBV28 and TRBJ1-1, is as follows: DVKVTQSSRYLVKRTGEKVFLECVQDMDHENMFWYRQDPGLGLRLIYFSYDVKMKEKGDIPEGYSVSREKKERFSLILESASTNQTSMYLCASSWGGSLNTEAFFGQGTRLTVV.

The rearrangement joins TRBV4-3 to TRBJ2-7, with 10 bases aligning to TRBD1. The CDR3 contains 15 residues. The V segment lost 2 bases and the J segment 3 bases; nucleotides outside the gene matches: 4. The V gene's germline CDR1 is LGHNA and CDR2 YSLEER. CDR3 sequence: CASSQRQGARYEQYF. Here the CDR3 DNA reads TGCGCCAGCAGCCAACGACAGGGGGCCCGCTACGAGCAGTACTTC.

The chain joins TRBV7-8 to TRBJ2-1; possible D gene TRBD1, 8 bases. CDR3 size: 18 residues. Germline loops: CDR1 SGHVS, CDR2 FQNEAQ. Deletions cut 4 bases from V and 6 bases from J, with 25 bases between. The CDR3 nucleotides are TGTGCCAGCAGCTCTAAGGGGGGGTTAGGGACAGGCGGCAATGAGCAGTTCTTC. This translates into CASSSKGGLGTGGNEQFF. The full variable domain, rest sourced from reference TRBV7-8 and TRBJ2-1, is GAGVSQSPRYKVAKRGQDVALRCDPISGHVSLFWYQQALGQGPEFLTYFQNEAQLDKSGLPSDRFFAERPEGSVSTLKIQRTQQEDSAVYLCASSSKGGLGTGGNEQFFGPGTRLTVL.

In DNA, the CDR3 is TGTGCCAGCAGCTTTGTGAGGGATCAGCCCCAGCATTTT. It specifies CASSFVRDQPQHF. This chain joins TRBV7-8 and TRBJ1-5; unclear D gene. The CDR3 spans 13 residues. CDR1 and CDR2 (germline): SGHVS, FQNEAQ. Trimming took 3 bases from V and 5 from J, leaving 8 bases between them.

A few counts support this clone. CDR3 sequence (DNA): TGTGCCAGTAGTATGGAGGGGGGGAATTCACCCCTCCACTTT. Its protein is CASSMEGGNSPLHF. The V gene is TRBV19, the J gene TRBJ1-6; D might be TRBD1 (6 bases). V was shortened by 3 bases and J by 7 bases, with 10 bases between the two germline ends. The CDR3 covers 14 residues. Looked up from germline, CDR1 is LNHDA and CDR2 is SQIVND (reference sequence). The whole variable domain, filled in from reference TRBV19 and TRBJ1-6, reads DGGITQSPKYLFRKEGQNVTLSCEQNLNHDAMYWYRQDPGQGLRLIYYSQIVNDFQKGDIAEGYSVSREKKESFPLTVTSAQKNPTAFYLCASSMEGGNSPLHFGNGTRLTVT.

The chain employs TRBV9 and TRBJ2-1, with D unresolved. V lost 4 bases and J lost 8, with 10 bases in between. The V gene's germline CDR1 is SGDLS and CDR2 YYNGEE. This CDR3 spans 12 amino acids. For the CDR3, the DNA is TGTGCCAGCAGCCTCCCTAATCATGAGCAGTTCTTC. Residues: CASSLPNHEQFF.

The chain joins TRBV7-6 to TRBJ2-2; D not resolved. CDR3 length equals 14 residues. Germline CDR1 SGHVS, CDR2 FNYEAQ. Trimming removed 2 bases from V and 1 base from J, with 5 bases in between. CDR3 sequence reads: CASSLNRNTGELFF. CDR3 nucleotide sequence: TGTGCCAGCAGCTTAAACAGGAACACCGGGGAGCTGTTTTTT.

This clone was seen more than once but under ten times. This chain connects TRBV11-1 to TRBJ1-1; D ambiguous. The CDR3 has 15 residues. Deletions cut 1 base from V and 4 bases from J, with 13 bases between. The germline gives CDR1 SGHAT, CDR2 FQDESV (reference sequence). The CDR3, as DNA: TGTGCCAGCAGCTTAGAGGTCAGCGGGAGCACTGAAGCTTTCTTT. Encoded protein: CASSLEVSGSTEAFF.

The chain links TRBV20-1 to TRBJ1-1; a weak D match, TRBD1 (5 bases). The CDR3 consists of 10 residues. The V gene's germline CDR1 is DFQATT and CDR2 SNEGSKA (reference sequence). CDR3 protein: CSEGHAEAFF. In DNA, the CDR3 is TGCAGCGAAGGACACGCTGAAGCTTTCTTT.

By proportion, this clone is large. The chain carries TRBV9 and TRBJ1-1; D unresolved. The CDR3 runs to 15 residues. Between the trimmed V and J ends, which lost 5 bases and 4 bases, there was a span of 18 bases. CDR1 is SGDLS, CDR2 YYNGEE, per germline. CDR3 in amino acids: CASSVREAPGTEAFF. CDR3 sequence (DNA): TGTGCCAGCAGTGTTCGTGAGGCGCCTGGCACTGAAGCTTTCTTT.

This chain connects TRBV5-8 to TRBJ1-5; D possibly corresponds to TRBD1 (6 bases). In germline, CDR1 is SGHTS, CDR2 YDEGEE. V lost 2 bases and J lost 3, with 15 bases in between. This CDR3 is built from 16 residues. The chain's CDR3 is CASSFHLGQHNQPQHF. The CDR3 nucleotides are TGTGCCAGCAGCTTCCATTTAGGACAGCACAATCAGCCCCAGCATTTT.

This clone was found a few times. J is TRBJ2-1 and V is TRBV29-1, with 16 nucleotides matching TRBD2. This CDR3 has 16 amino acids. Per germline, CDR1 SQVTM and CDR2 ANQGSEA. The junction had 11 bases not matched to a gene; V was cut back by 6 bases and J by 9 bases. CDR3 in DNA: TGCAGCGTAACCGGGACTAGCGGGGGGGCCGAGGGTGAGCAGTTCTTC. Translated: CSVTGTSGGAEGEQFF.

This clone was detected only a few times. The CDR3 DNA is TGTGCCAGTAGTATAGACGGGGGGGCTTACACTGAAGCTTTCTTT. Translated: CASSIDGGAYTEAFF. The genes are TRBV19 and TRBJ1-1; D may be TRBD1 (6 bases). Germline CDR1 reads LNHDA; CDR2 reads SQIVND (reference sequence). The CDR3 totals 15 residues. The V and J ends lost 0 bases and 3 bases respectively, with 11 bases between them.

V usage is TRBV14 and J usage is TRBJ2-7; TRBD2 matches at 11 bases. This CDR3 is built from 16 residues. Germline CDR1 is SGHDN and CDR2 is FVKESK. After removal of 4 bases from V and 0 bases from J, the junction contained 5 bases not matched to a gene. Written as DNA, the CDR3 is TGTGCCAGCAGCCTGCGGACTAGCGGGCGCTCCTACGAGCAGTACTTC. This translates into CASSLRTSGRSYEQYF.

The genes are TRBV19 and TRBJ2-1, with 7 bases fitting TRBD2. The CDR3 consists of 15 residues. The V gene's germline CDR1 is LNHDA and CDR2 SQIVND (reference sequence). V shed 1 base and J 7 bases; nucleotides not matched to a gene: 7. CDR3 amino acids: CASSIVGRERNEQFF. In nucleotides, the CDR3 is TGTGCCAGTAGTATAGTTGGGAGGGAGAGGAATGAGCAGTTCTTC. Together with reference TRBV19 and TRBJ2-1, the CDR3 gives the full variable domain: DGGITQSPKYLFRKEGQNVTLSCEQNLNHDAMYWYRQDPGQGLRLIYYSQIVNDFQKGDIAEGYSVSREKKESFPLTVTSAQKNPTAFYLCASSIVGRERNEQFFGPGTRLTVL.

This rearrangement joins TRBV5-1 to TRBJ2-3; D is uncertain. V was pared by 1 base and J by 6 bases, with 9 bases between. Per germline, CDR1 SGHRS and CDR2 YFSETQ. This CDR3 region has 13 residues. CDR3 protein: CASSLTDGDTQYF. The CDR3 DNA follows: TGCGCCAGCAGCTTGACAGATGGTGATACGCAGTATTTT.